This T cell receptor (beta chain) was obtained from a study of technical replicates of blood from four donors. Profiling relied on immunoSEQ multiplex PCR, and the TCRdb table lists in-frame clones only, not all of them. The data contain tens of thousands of clones, approximately 83% of them seen just once; the ten biggest clones take up roughly 4.9%. CDR1 is ENHRY and CDR2 is SYGVKD in the germline V gene. The CDR3 is made up of 13 amino acids. V was clipped by 2 bases and J by 6 bases, with 11 bases between them. The sequence was collected from a human donor in good health. Some clones in this sample may be carry-over from other donors' samples. Sequencing input: PBMCs. This sequence joins TRBV10-3 and TRBJ2-7, with D possibly matching TRBD2 (5 bases). CDR3 sequence (DNA): TGTGCCATCAGTGAGCAGCTGGCGGGCGAGCAGTACTTC. Translation: CAISEQLAGEQYF.